This TCR beta chain was profiled in a study of cytomegalovirus exposure and HLA in healthy donors. The study's findings and limits: Associated with cytomegalovirus, according to the listing, were 150 to 200 TCR beta chains. Despite most TCR sequences being rare, some public TCRs occurred in many donors. According to an earlier analysis, most TCR beta V segments yielded productive rearrangements about 90% or about 30% of the time.

Germline V gives CDR1 SGDLS, CDR2 YYNGEE. V lost 0 bases and J lost 4, with 13 bases in between. This CDR3 is built from 15 residues. In the PCR, 60 Vbeta and 13 Jbeta primers were used. Repertoires were generated with immunoSEQ multiplex PCR, while TCRdb's copy carries only in-frame clones and drops some. Of around 200,000 clones listed, 55% to 75% are singletons. There are a few counts of this clone. The antigen remains unidentified. Material: PBMCs. The chain combines TRBV9 with TRBJ2-5, with D possibly matching TRBD2 (5 bases). This TCR came from a man aged 35-49 years in good health and CMV-seropositive. The CDR3 sequence: CASSVGLRVGETQYF. Here the CDR3 DNA reads TGTGCCAGCAGCGTAGGATTGAGGGTCGGAGAGACCCAGTACTTC.